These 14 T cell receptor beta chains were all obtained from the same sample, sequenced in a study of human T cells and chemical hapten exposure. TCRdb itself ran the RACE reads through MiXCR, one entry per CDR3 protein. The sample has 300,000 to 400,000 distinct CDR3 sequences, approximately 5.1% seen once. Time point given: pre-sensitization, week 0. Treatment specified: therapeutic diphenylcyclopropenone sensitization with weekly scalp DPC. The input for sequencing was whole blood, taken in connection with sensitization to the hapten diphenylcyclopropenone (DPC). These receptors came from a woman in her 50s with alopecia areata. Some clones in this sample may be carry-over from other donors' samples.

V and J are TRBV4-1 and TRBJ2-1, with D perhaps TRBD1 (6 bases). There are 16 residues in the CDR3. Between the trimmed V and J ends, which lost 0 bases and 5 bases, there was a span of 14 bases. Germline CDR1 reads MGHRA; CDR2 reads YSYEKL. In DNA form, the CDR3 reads TGCGCCAGCAGCCAAGATACCGGGACACCTCACAATGAGCAGTTCTTC. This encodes CASSQDTGTPHNEQFF.

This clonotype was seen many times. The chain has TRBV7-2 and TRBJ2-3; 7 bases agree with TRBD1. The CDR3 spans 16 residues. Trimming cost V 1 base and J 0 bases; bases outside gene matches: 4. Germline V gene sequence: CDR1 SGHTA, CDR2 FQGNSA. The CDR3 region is CASSLGGTASTDTQYF. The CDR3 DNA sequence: TGTGCCAGCAGCTTAGGAGGGACAGCTAGCACAGATACGCAGTATTTT.

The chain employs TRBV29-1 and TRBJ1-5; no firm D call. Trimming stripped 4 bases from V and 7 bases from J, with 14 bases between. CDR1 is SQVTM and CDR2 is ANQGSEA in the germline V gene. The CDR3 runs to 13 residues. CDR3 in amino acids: CSVAEVVRQPQHF. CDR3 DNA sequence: TGCAGCGTTGCGGAGGTGGTGAGGCAGCCCCAGCATTTT.

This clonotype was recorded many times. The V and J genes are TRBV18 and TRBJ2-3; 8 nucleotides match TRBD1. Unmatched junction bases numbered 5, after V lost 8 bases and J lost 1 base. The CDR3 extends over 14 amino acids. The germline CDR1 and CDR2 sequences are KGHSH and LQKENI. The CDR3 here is CASSQTGGTDTQYF. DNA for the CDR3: TGTGCCAGCAGCCAGACAGGGGGCACAGATACGCAGTATTTT.

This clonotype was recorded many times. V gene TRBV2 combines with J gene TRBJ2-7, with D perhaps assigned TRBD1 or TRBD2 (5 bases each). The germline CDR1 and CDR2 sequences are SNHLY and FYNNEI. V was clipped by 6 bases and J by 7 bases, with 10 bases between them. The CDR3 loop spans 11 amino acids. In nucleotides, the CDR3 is TGTGCCAGCAGGGGACCTGGGGAGCAGTACTTC. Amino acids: CASRGPGEQYF.

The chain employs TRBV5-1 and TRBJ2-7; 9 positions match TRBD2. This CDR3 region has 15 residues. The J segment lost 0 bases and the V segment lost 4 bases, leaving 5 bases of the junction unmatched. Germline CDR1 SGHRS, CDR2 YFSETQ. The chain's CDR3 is CASSRAGGNSYEQYF. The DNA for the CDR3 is TGCGCCAGCAGCAGAGCGGGGGGCAACTCCTACGAGCAGTACTTC.

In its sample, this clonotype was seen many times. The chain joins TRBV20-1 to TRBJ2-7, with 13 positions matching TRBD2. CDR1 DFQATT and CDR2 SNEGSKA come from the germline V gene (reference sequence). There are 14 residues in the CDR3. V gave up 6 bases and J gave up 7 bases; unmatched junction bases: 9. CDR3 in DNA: TGCAGTGCCAAAGGACTAGCGGGAGTTAGGGAGCAGTACTTC. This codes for CSAKGLAGVREQYF.

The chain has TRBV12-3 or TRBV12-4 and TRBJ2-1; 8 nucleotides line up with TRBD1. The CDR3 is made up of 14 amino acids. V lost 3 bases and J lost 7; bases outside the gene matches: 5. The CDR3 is CASSFGQGGNEQFF. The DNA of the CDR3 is TGTGCCAGCAGTTTCGGACAGGGAGGAAATGAGCAGTTCTTC.

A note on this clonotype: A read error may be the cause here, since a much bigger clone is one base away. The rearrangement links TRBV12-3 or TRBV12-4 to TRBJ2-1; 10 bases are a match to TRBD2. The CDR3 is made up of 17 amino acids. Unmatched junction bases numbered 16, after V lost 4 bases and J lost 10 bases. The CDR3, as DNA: TGTGCCAGCAGTTCCCCAGGAGCACTAGCGGGACGTACCGAGCAGTTCTTC. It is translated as CASSSPGALAGRTEQFF.

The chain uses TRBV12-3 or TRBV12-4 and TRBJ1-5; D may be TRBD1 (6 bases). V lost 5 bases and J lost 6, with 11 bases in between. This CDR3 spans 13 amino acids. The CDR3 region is CASSPGVLQPQHF. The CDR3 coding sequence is TGTGCCAGCAGTCCAGGGGTCCTTCAGCCCCAGCATTTT.

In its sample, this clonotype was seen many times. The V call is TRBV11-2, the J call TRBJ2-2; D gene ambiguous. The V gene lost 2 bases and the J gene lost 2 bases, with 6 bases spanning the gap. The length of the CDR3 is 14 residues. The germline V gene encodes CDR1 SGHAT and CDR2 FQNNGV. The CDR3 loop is CASSLNSNTGELFF. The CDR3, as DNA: TGTGCCAGCAGCTTAAACTCTAACACCGGGGAGCTGTTTTTT.

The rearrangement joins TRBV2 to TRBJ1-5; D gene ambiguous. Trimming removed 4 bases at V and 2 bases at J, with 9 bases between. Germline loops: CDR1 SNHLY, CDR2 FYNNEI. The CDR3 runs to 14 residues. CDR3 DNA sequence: TGTGCCAGCAGTGGGGAACGAGGCAATCAGCCCCAGCATTTT. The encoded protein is CASSGERGNQPQHF.

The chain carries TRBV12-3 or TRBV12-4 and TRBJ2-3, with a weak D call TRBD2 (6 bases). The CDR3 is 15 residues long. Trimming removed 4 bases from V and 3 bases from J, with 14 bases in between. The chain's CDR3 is CASSSEGLRTDTQYF. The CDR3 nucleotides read TGTGCCAGCAGTTCGGAGGGGTTAAGGACAGATACGCAGTATTTT.

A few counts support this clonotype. The chain's CDR3 is CASSFGQGSMDTQYF. The DNA of the CDR3 is TGTGCCAGCAGCTTTGGACAGGGAAGTATGGATACGCAGTATTTT. This chain uses TRBV11-2 with TRBJ2-3; 8 bases agree with TRBD1. The CDR3 has 15 amino acids. V lost 3 bases, J lost 6 bases, and 8 bases stayed unmatched. CDR1 and CDR2 (germline): SGHAT, FQNNGV.